The clone carrying this T cell receptor (beta chain) was seen many times. The antigen remains undetermined. Each CDR3 protein is one row after TCRdb ran MiXCR on the 5' RACE reads. The sample holds tens of thousands of distinct CDR3 sequences, 4% to 6% seen once. Stated time point: sample taken at primary tumor resection. In each case, whole RNA from tumor, nontumor lung or frozen PBMC was sequenced unsorted. The approximately 67 donors had untreated early-stage non-small cell lung cancer. The CDR3 covers 14 residues. V lost 4 bases and J 7 bases, leaving 11 bases between the germline ends. Germline values: CDR1 SGHTA, CDR2 FQGNSA. This entry belongs to a study of spatial heterogeneity in lung cancer. Findings of the study overall: In blood, ubiquitous expanded tumor TCRs appeared more at resection than follow-up.

The sample consisted of PBMCs, taken at surgery. The rearrangement links TRBV7-2 to TRBJ1-6; no clear D. This clonotype originated in a female donor with early-stage non-small cell lung cancer. The DNA of the CDR3 is TGTGCCAGCAGCTCTGGGGTCGGGAATTCACCCCTCCACTTT. The encoded protein is CASSSGVGNSPLHF.